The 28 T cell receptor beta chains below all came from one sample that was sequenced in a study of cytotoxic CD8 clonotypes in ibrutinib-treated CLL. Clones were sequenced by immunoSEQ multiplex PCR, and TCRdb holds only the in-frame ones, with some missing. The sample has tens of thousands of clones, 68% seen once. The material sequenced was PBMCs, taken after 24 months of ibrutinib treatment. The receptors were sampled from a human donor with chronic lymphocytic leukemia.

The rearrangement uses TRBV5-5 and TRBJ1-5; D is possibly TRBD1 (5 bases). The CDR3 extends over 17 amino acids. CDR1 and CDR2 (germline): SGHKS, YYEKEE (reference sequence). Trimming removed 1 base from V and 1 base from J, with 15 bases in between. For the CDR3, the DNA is TGTGCCAGCAGCTTGCGGGACCCTGCGCGGAGCAATCAGCCCCAGCATTTT. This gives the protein CASSLRDPARSNQPQHF.

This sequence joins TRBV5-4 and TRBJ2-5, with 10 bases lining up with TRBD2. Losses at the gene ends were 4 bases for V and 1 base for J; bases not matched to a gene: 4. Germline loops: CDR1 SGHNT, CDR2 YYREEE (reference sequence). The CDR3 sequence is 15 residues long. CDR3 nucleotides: TGTGCCAGCAGCGACTGGACTAGCGGCCAAGAGACCCAGTACTTC. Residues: CASSDWTSGQETQYF.

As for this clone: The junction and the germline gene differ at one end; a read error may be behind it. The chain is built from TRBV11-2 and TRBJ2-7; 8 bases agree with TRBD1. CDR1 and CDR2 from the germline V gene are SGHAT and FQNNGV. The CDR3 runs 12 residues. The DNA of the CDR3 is TGTGCCACCTCCAGCTTGCAGGGGGCTGGGGACTTC. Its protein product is CATSSLQGAGDF.

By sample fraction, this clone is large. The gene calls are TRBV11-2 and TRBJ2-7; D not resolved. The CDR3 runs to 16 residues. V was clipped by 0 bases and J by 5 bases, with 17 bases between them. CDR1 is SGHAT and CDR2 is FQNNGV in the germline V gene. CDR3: CASSLDGAAGVDEQYF. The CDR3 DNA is TGTGCCAGCAGCTTAGATGGCGCGGCAGGAGTCGACGAGCAGTACTTC.

CDR3 in DNA: TGTGCCAGCAGTAGGAGCCTCCAAGAGACCCAGTACTTC. It yields the protein CASSRSLQETQYF. The chain carries TRBV11-3 and TRBJ2-5; D unresolved. This CDR3 is 13 amino acids long. V was shortened by 6 bases and J by 1 base, with 9 bases between the two germline ends. CDR1 is SGHNT, CDR2 YENEEA, per germline.

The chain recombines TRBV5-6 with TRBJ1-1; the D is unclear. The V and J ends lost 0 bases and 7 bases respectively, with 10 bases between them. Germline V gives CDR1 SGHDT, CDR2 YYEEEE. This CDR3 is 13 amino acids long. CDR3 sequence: CASSLVGGLEAFF. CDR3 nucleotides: TGTGCCAGCAGCTTGGTAGGCGGACTTGAAGCTTTCTTT.

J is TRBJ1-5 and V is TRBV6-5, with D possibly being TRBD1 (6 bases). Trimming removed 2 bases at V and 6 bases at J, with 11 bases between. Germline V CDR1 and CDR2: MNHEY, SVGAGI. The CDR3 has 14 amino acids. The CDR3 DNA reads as TGTGCCAGCAGTTACGGGGGGGGCGGTCAGCCCCAGCATTTT. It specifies CASSYGGGGQPQHF.

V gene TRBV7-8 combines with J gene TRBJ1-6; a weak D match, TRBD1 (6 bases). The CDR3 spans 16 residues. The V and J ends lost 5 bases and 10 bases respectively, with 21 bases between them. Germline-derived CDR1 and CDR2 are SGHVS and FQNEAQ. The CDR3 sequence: CASSRGGTTHGSPLHF. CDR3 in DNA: TGTGCCAGCAGCCGAGGCGGGACAACTCATGGATCACCCCTCCACTTT.

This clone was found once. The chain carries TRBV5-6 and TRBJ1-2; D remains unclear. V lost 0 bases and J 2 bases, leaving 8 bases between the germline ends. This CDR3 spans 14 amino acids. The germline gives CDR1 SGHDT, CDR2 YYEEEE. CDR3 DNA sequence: TGTGCCAGCAGCTTGGAAGTGGGGAACTATGGCTACACCTTC. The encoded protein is CASSLEVGNYGYTF.

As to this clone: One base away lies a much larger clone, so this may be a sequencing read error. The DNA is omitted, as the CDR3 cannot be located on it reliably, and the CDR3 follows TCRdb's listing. CDR3 in amino acids: CASSVGWGSAAGELLF. This chain links TRBV9 with TRBJ2-2. The CDR3 is made up of 16 amino acids, end residues included. The germline V gene has CDR1 SGDLS and CDR2 YYNGEE.

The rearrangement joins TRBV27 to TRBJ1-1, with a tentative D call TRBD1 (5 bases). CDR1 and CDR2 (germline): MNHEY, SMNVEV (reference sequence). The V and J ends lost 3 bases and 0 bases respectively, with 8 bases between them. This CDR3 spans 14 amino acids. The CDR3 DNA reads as TGTGCCAGCAGTTTTAAGGGGATGAACACTGAAGCTTTCTTT. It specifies CASSFKGMNTEAFF.

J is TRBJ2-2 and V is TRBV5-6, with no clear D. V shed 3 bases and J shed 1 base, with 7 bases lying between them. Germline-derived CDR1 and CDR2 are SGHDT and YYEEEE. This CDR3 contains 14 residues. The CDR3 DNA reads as TGTGCCAGCAGCTACGACCAGAACACCGGGGAGCTGTTTTTT. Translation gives CASSYDQNTGELFF.

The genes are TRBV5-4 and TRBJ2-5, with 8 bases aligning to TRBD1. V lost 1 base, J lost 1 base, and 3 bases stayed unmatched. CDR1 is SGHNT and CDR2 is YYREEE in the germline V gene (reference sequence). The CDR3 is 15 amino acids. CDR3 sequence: CASSLRTGTQETQYF. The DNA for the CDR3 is TGTGCCAGCAGCTTGAGGACAGGGACCCAAGAGACCCAGTACTTC.

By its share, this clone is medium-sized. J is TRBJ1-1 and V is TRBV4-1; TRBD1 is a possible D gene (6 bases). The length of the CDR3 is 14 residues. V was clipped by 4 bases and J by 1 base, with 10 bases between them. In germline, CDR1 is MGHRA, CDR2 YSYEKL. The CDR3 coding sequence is TGCGCCAGCAGCCTCGACAGGCGGAACACTGAAGCTTTCTTT. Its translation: CASSLDRRNTEAFF.

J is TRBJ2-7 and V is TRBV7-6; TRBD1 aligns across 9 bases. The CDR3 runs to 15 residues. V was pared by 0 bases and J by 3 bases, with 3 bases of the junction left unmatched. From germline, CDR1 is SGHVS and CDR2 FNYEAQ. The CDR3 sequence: CASSLAGGQGYEQYF. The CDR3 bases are TGTGCCAGCAGCTTAGCAGGGGGACAGGGCTACGAGCAGTACTTC.

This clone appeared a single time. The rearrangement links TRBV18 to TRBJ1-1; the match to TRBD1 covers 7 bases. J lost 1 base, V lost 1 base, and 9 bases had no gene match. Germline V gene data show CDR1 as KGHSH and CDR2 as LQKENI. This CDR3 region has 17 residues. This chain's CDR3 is CASSPRVDRAQNTEAFF. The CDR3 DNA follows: TGTGCCAGCTCACCACGGGTCGACAGGGCTCAGAACACTGAAGCTTTCTTT.

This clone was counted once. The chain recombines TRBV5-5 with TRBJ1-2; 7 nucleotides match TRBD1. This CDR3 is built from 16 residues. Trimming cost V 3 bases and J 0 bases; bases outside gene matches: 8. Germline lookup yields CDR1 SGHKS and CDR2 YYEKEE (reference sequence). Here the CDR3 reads CASSWGTVVANYGYTF. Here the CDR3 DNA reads TGTGCCAGCAGCTGGGGGACAGTGGTGGCTAACTATGGCTACACCTTC.

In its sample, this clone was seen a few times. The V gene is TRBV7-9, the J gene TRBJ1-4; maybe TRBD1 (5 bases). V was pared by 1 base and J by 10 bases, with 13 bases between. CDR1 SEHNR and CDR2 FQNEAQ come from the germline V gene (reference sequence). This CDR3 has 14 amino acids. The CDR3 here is CASSLGTSERKLFF. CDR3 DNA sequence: TGTGCCAGCAGCTTAGGGACATCTGAGCGAAAACTGTTTTTT. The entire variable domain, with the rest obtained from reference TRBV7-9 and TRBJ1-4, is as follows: DTGVSQNPRHKITKRGQNVTFRCDPISEHNRLYWYRQTLGQGPEFLTYFQNEAQLEKSRLLSDRFSAERPKGSFSTLEIQRTEQGDSAMYLCASSLGTSERKLFFGSGTQLSVL.

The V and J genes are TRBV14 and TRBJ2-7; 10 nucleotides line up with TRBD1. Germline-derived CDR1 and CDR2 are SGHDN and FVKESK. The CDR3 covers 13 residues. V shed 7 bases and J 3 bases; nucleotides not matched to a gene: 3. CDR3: CASNRDRGYEQYF. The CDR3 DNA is TGTGCCAGCAACCGGGACAGGGGCTACGAGCAGTACTTC.

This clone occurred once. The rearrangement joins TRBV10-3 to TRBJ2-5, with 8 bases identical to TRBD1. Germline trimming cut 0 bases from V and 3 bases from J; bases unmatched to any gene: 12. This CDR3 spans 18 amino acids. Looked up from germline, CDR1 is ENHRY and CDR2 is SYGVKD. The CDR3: CAISESAGTGYPKETQYF. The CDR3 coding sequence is TGTGCCATCAGTGAGTCAGCTGGGACAGGCTACCCTAAAGAGACCCAGTACTTC.

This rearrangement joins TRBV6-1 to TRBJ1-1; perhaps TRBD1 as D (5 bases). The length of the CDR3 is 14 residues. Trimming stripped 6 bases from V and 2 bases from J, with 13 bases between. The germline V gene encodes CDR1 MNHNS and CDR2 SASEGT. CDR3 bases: TGTGCCAGCAGGGGGCCCCAGGTAAACACTGAAGCTTTCTTT. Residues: CASRGPQVNTEAFF.

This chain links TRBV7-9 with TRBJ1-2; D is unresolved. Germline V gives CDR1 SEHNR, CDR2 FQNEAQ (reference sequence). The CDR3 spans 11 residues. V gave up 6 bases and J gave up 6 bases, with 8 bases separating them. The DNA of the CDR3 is TGTGCCAGCAGTAAGCTTGATGGCTACACCTTC. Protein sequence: CASSKLDGYTF. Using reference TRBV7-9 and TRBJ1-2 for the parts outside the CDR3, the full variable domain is DTGVSQNPRHKITKRGQNVTFRCDPISEHNRLYWYRQTLGQGPEFLTYFQNEAQLEKSRLLSDRFSAERPKGSFSTLEIQRTEQGDSAMYLCASSKLDGYTFGSGTRLTVV.

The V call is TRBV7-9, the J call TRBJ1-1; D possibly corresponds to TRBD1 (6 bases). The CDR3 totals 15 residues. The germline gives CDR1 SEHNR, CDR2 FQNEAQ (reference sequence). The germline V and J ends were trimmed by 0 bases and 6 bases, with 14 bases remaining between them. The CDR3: CASSLASVSGAEAFF. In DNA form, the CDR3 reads TGTGCCAGCAGCTTAGCGAGTGTGTCAGGGGCTGAAGCTTTCTTT.

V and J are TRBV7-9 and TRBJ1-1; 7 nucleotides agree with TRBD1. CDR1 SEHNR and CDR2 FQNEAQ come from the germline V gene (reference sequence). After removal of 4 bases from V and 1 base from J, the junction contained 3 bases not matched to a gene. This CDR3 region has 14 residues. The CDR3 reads CASSSDRRNTEAFF. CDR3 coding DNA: TGTGCCAGCAGCTCGGACAGGAGGAACACTGAAGCTTTCTTT.

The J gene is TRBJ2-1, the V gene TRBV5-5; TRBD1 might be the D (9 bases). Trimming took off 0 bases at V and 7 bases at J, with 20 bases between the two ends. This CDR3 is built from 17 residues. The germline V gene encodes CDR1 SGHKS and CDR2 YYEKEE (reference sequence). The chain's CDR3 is CASSLVGTRDRVNEQFF. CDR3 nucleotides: TGTGCCAGCAGCTTGGTAGGGACTAGGGACAGGGTAAATGAGCAGTTCTTC.

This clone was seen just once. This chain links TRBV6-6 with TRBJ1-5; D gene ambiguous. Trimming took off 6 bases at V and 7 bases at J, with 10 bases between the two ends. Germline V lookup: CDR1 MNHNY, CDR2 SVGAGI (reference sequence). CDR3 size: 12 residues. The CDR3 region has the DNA TGTGCCAGCAGGAGTTTAGGGCAGCCCCAGCATTTT. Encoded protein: CASRSLGQPQHF.

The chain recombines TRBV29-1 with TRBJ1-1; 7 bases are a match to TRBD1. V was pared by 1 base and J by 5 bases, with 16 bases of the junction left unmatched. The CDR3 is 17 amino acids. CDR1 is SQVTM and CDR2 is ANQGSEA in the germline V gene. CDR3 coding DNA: TGCAGCGTTGAAGGCCAGGGGGGACAAGTGGTATCAACTGAAGCTTTCTTT. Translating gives CSVEGQGGQVVSTEAFF.

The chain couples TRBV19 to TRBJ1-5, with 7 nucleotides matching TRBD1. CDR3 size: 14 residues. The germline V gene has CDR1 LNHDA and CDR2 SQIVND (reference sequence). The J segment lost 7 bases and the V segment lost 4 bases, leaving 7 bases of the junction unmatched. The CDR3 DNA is TGTGCCAGTAGTAGGAGACAGGGCCCCCAGCCCCAGCATTTT. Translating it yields CASSRRQGPQPQHF.